The 20 T cell receptor beta chains listed next were all sequenced from one sample in a study of spatial heterogeneity in lung cancer. TCRdb reprocessed the 5' RACE reads with MiXCR, giving one entry per CDR3 protein. The table shows tens of thousands of distinct CDR3 sequences, with approximately 12% occurring only once. The time point here: sample taken at primary tumor resection. Unsorted whole RNA samples from tumor, nontumor lung or frozen PBMC were sequenced. Sequenced material: PBMCs, taken at surgery. These receptors originate from a male donor with early-stage non-small cell lung cancer.

The genes are TRBV12-3 or TRBV12-4 and TRBJ1-5; TRBD1 matches 7 bases. The CDR3 runs to 14 residues. The junction had 6 bases not matched to a gene; V was cut back by 6 bases and J by 4 bases. CDR3 coding DNA: TGTGCCAGCAGCTTCTTGACAGGGAATCAGCCCCAGCATTTT. This encodes CASSFLTGNQPQHF.

This clonotype was counted many times. The J gene is TRBJ1-5, the V gene TRBV24-1; TRBD1 agrees at 8 bases. CDR1 KGHDR and CDR2 SFDVKD come from the germline V gene. V shed 4 bases and J 2 bases; nucleotides not matched to a gene: 3. The length of the CDR3 is 15 residues. Here the CDR3 reads CATSDGQGGNQPQHF. The CDR3 nucleotides are TGTGCCACCAGTGACGGACAGGGAGGCAATCAGCCCCAGCATTTT.

This clonotype has ten or more counts. The chain links TRBV5-1 to TRBJ2-6; D not certain. Germline lookup yields CDR1 SGHRS and CDR2 YFSETQ. This CDR3 contains 15 residues. V dropped 0 bases and J dropped 0 bases, with 4 bases sitting between them. CDR3 nucleotides: TGCGCCAGCAGCTTGGGTTTCTCTGGGGCCAACGTCCTGACTTTC. Translating it yields CASSLGFSGANVLTF.

This clonotype has a count of ten or more. The V gene is TRBV27, the J gene TRBJ2-7; 8 nucleotides agree with TRBD1. V gave up 6 bases and J gave up 0 bases; unmatched junction bases: 4. This CDR3 is 14 amino acids long. Germline V gene data show CDR1 as MNHEY and CDR2 as SMNVEV (reference sequence). CDR3 in amino acids: CASRRQGLSYEQYF. The CDR3 nucleotides read TGTGCCAGCAGAAGACAGGGGCTCTCCTACGAGCAGTACTTC.

This clonotype was detected a few times. This sequence joins TRBV5-1 and TRBJ2-5; the D call may be TRBD1 or TRBD2 (6 bases each). CDR1 and CDR2 (germline): SGHRS, YFSETQ. V was pared by 0 bases and J by 2 bases, with 11 bases between. The CDR3 runs to 15 residues. The CDR3: CASSLGTGRQETQYF. CDR3 bases: TGCGCCAGCAGCTTGGGAACAGGGAGGCAAGAGACCCAGTACTTC.

This clonotype was seen a few times. The rearrangement uses TRBV7-9 and TRBJ2-4; no definite D call. CDR1 SEHNR and CDR2 FQNEAQ come from the germline V gene (reference sequence). The V end was cut by 4 bases, the J end by 0 bases, with 7 bases between. The CDR3 is 14 residues long. CDR3 amino acids: CASSYSAAKNIQYF. The CDR3 DNA reads as TGTGCCAGCAGCTATTCAGCAGCCAAAAACATTCAGTACTTC.

This clonotype occurred a few times. The rearrangement links TRBV12-3 or TRBV12-4 to TRBJ1-3; 7 bases fit TRBD1. V was clipped by 6 bases and J by 3 bases; unmatched bases: 11. The CDR3 runs 16 residues. CDR3 DNA sequence: TGTGCCAGCAGATCGCTCCTAGGGGGCGTTGGAAACACCATATATTTT. It yields the protein CASRSLLGGVGNTIYF.

This clonotype has a count of ten or more. The chain carries TRBV7-9 and TRBJ2-3; D unresolved. Trimming left V 3 bases short and J 2 bases short, with 0 bases between. Germline loops: CDR1 SEHNR, CDR2 FQNEAQ (reference sequence). This CDR3 spans 11 amino acids. CDR3 residues: CASSFTDTQYF. DNA of the CDR3: TGTGCCAGCAGCTTCACAGATACGCAGTATTTT. Drawing the rest from reference TRBV7-9 and TRBJ2-3, the complete variable domain is DTGVSQNPRHKITKRGQNVTFRCDPISEHNRLYWYRQTLGQGPEFLTYFQNEAQLEKSRLLSDRFSAERPKGSFSTLEIQRTEQGDSAMYLCASSFTDTQYFGPGTRLTVL.

This clonotype was detected a few times. The rearrangement joins TRBV7-8 to TRBJ2-3; D might be TRBD2 (5 bases). CDR3 length: 16 amino acids. Between the trimmed V and J ends, which lost 2 bases and 2 bases, there was a span of 14 bases. Germline CDR1 and CDR2: SGHVS and FQNEAQ. CDR3 sequence: CASSLKRVGLTDTQYF. CDR3 nucleotide sequence: TGTGCCAGCAGCTTAAAACGGGTCGGACTCACAGATACGCAGTATTTT.

This clonotype was recorded a few times. This chain links TRBV6-5 with TRBJ2-7, with D perhaps TRBD1 or TRBD2 (6 bases each). Trimming pared 7 bases from V and 5 bases from J, leaving 12 bases between. Germline CDR1 and CDR2: MNHEY and SVGAGI. The CDR3 has 12 amino acids. CDR3 DNA: TGTGCCAGCACTGGAGGGGGGAACGAGCAGTACTTC. It encodes CASTGGGNEQYF.

This clonotype has at least ten counts. The chain is built from TRBV4-3 and TRBJ1-1; D may be TRBD1 (6 bases). Germline values: CDR1 LGHNA, CDR2 YSLEER. The length of the CDR3 is 15 residues. With 4 bases removed from V and 5 bases from J, the gap between germline ends came to 17 bases. CDR3 loop: CASSPADRWGTEAFF. Here the CDR3 DNA reads TGCGCCAGCAGCCCGGCCGACAGGTGGGGGACTGAAGCTTTCTTT.

J is TRBJ1-6 and V is TRBV7-2; no clear D gene. Trimming pared 2 bases from V and 9 bases from J, leaving 8 bases between. Germline V gene data show CDR1 as SGHTA and CDR2 as FQGNSA. The CDR3 has 13 amino acids. The CDR3 here is CASSLNSPSPLHF. The CDR3 DNA sequence: TGTGCCAGCAGCTTAAACAGTCCTTCACCCCTCCACTTT.

This clonotype has more than one count but fewer than ten. The V gene is TRBV6-7, the J gene TRBJ1-1; D ambiguous. TRBV6-7 is an open reading frame whose function is uncertain. This CDR3 region has 17 residues. Trimming cost V 1 base and J 7 bases, with 22 bases left between them. Here the CDR3 DNA reads TGTGCCAGCAGTTACTTAAGCCCGAAACCTCCTTCGAGTGAAGCTTTCTTT. Translated: CASSYLSPKPPSSEAFF.

V gene TRBV20-1 combines with J gene TRBJ2-3; 15 bases align to TRBD2. The junction had 6 bases not matched to a gene; V was cut back by 0 bases and J by 5 bases. The CDR3 totals 17 residues. Germline V gene lookup returns CDR1 DFQATT and CDR2 SNEGSKA (reference sequence). The CDR3: CSARDGLAGGPGDTQYF. The CDR3 DNA reads as TGCAGTGCTAGAGACGGACTAGCGGGAGGGCCTGGAGATACGCAGTATTTT.

This clonotype was counted many times. J is TRBJ2-5 and V is TRBV20-1, with a tentative D call TRBD1 (5 bases). V was shortened by 6 bases and J by 3 bases, with 8 bases between the two germline ends. The CDR3 is 11 residues long. The germline gives CDR1 DFQATT, CDR2 SNEGSKA (reference sequence). The CDR3 DNA reads TGCAGTGCCAAGACAGAAGAGACCCAGTACTTC. Amino acids: CSAKTEETQYF.

This clonotype showed up just a few times. The V gene is TRBV7-9, the J gene TRBJ2-4, with 7 bases matching TRBD1. Germline V lookup: CDR1 SEHNR, CDR2 FQNEAQ (reference sequence). V lost 5 bases and J lost 8; bases outside the gene matches: 3. The length of the CDR3 is 12 residues. This CDR3 reads CASSVDRHIQYF. CDR3 nucleotide sequence: TGTGCCAGCAGCGTGGACAGGCACATTCAGTACTTC.

This chain links TRBV20-1 with TRBJ2-7; 9 bases fit TRBD1. This CDR3 has 14 amino acids. Trimming took 3 bases from V and 7 from J; bases not matched to a gene: 10. CDR1 is DFQATT, CDR2 SNEGSKA, per germline (reference sequence). As DNA, the CDR3 is TGCAGTGCTAGGCCCGGGACAGGGAGATCGGAGCAGTACTTC. Protein: CSARPGTGRSEQYF.

This clonotype has ten or more counts. J is TRBJ2-3 and V is TRBV4-2, with TRBD2 matching 7 bases. This CDR3 spans 16 amino acids. Germline CDR1 and CDR2: LGHNA and YNFKEQ. Trimming cost V 4 bases and J 2 bases; bases outside gene matches: 9. The CDR3 DNA is TGTGCCAGCAGCCTCCGGACTAGAGAGGTCACAGATACGCAGTATTTT. This translates into CASSLRTREVTDTQYF.

In its sample, this clonotype was seen many times. The chain is built from TRBV7-8 and TRBJ2-2; maybe TRBD2 (5 bases). Trimming cost V 10 bases and J 3 bases, with 21 bases left between them. This CDR3 has 16 residues. Germline V lookup: CDR1 SGHVS, CDR2 FQNEAQ. For the CDR3, the DNA is TGTGCCACCACCCCGTCCGTAGTGGGAGACACCGGGGAGCTGTTTTTT. This translates into CATTPSVVGDTGELFF.

V and J are TRBV29-1 and TRBJ1-4; 9 bases match TRBD1. The germline V gene has CDR1 SQVTM and CDR2 ANQGSEA. V lost 7 bases, J lost 8 bases, and 8 bases stayed unmatched. The CDR3 covers 13 residues. The CDR3 nucleotides read TGCAGCGCTCTTGACAGGGGGTTGGAAAAACTGTTTTTT. Encoded protein: CSALDRGLEKLFF.